The table lists the clone carrying this TCR beta chain with a few counts. This sample stems from a study of cytomegalovirus exposure and HLA in healthy donors. Trimming took off 4 bases at V and 7 bases at J, with 15 bases between the two ends. Per germline, CDR1 SGHDT and CDR2 YYEEEE. The CDR3 is 14 amino acids. The primer mix had 60 Vbeta and 13 Jbeta primers. The method was immunoSEQ multiplex PCR; TCRdb's version includes in-frame clones alone and lacks a portion of them. The table has 120,000 or so clones, more than 15% seen once; the top ten hold approximately 2.6%. Sequencing input: PBMCs. The chain uses TRBV5-6 and TRBJ1-5; D uncertain. This TCR came from a female donor in good health and CMV-seropositive. In DNA form, the CDR3 reads TGTGCCAGCAGCCGCAATAAAGGAGGACAGCCCCAGCATTTT. This encodes CASSRNKGGQPQHF.